This TCR beta chain was sequenced during a study of PD-1 blockade in classical Hodgkin lymphoma. Study-level findings and limits: Reported baseline diversity: healthy donors highest, relapsed/refractory patients lowest. Exclusion was the outcome for patients who began nivolumab under 1 year after ASCT. Complete responders' diversity at baseline resembled that of newly diagnosed patients.

Each patient's relapse followed autologous stem cell transplantation, and brentuximab vedotin exposure varied. Under best response, outcomes were complete response, partial response or progressive disease. TCRdb's copy holds only in-frame clones and misses some; the assay was immunoSEQ multiplex PCR. Counted here are 50,000 to 85,000 clones, about two thirds occurring once; the ten biggest clones make up about 9.8%. With respect to this clone: The antigen remains undetermined.

This TCR came from a human donor with classical Hodgkin lymphoma. Sequencing was performed on peripheral blood mononuclear cells (PBMCs), taken before the second cycle of nivolumab.

CDR3 bases: TGTGCCAGCAGCCCTATCCGGGACCCCTATGGCTACACCTTC. Encoded protein: CASSPIRDPYGYTF. V and J are TRBV14 and TRBJ1-2, with D possibly matching TRBD1 (5 bases). Germline V lookup: CDR1 SGHDN, CDR2 FVKESK. V lost 4 bases, J lost 4 bases, and 13 bases lay in between. CDR3 length: 14 amino acids. The full variable domain, its missing parts supplied by reference TRBV14 and TRBJ1-2, is EAGVTQFPSHSVIEKGQTVTLRCDPISGHDNLYWYRRVMGKEIKFLLHFVKESKQDESGMPNNRFLAERTGGTYSTLKVQPAELEDSGVYFCASSPIRDPYGYTFGSGTRLTVV.